Listed here are 27 T cell receptor beta chains from one sample, sequenced in a study of neurological immune-mediated disorders. TCRdb redid the calling of the 5' RACE reads with MiXCR, one entry per CDR3 protein. Among tens of thousands of distinct CDR3 sequences listed, around 4.7% were seen once. Material: PBMCs. These receptors all stem from a woman between 45 and 65 years old with multiple sclerosis.

The table lists this clonotype with many counts. The chain combines TRBV5-1 with TRBJ2-3; 8 positions agree with TRBD1. The CDR3 contains 15 residues. Germline V lookup: CDR1 SGHRS, CDR2 YFSETQ. V shed 4 bases and J 0 bases; nucleotides not matched to a gene: 4. CDR3 in amino acids: CASSPQGVSTDTQYF. For the CDR3, the DNA is TGCGCCAGCAGCCCACAGGGGGTCAGCACAGATACGCAGTATTTT.

This clonotype was seen repeatedly, ten times or more. The gene calls are TRBV2 and TRBJ1-2, with 8 bases aligning to TRBD1. CDR3 length equals 15 residues. With 4 bases clipped from V and 8 bases from J, the junction kept 12 bases outside the gene matches. CDR1 SNHLY and CDR2 FYNNEI come from the germline V gene. CDR3 coding DNA: TGTGCCAGCAGTGCTCGACAGGGGATCATGAGGGGCTACACCTTC. It specifies CASSARQGIMRGYTF. The variable domain in full, completed from reference TRBV2 and TRBJ1-2, reads EPEVTQTPSHQVTQMGQEVILRCVPISNHLYFYWYRQILGQKVEFLVSFYNNEISEKSEIFDDQFSVERPDGSNFTLKIRSTKLEDSAMYFCASSARQGIMRGYTFGSGTRLTVV.

The V and J genes are TRBV7-6 and TRBJ1-1; TRBD1 matches at 7 bases. The CDR3 is 14 amino acids. J lost 3 bases, V lost 4 bases, and 5 bases had no gene match. In germline, CDR1 is SGHVS, CDR2 FNYEAQ. The CDR3 loop reads CASSSGGDHTEAFF. The CDR3 DNA reads TGTGCCAGCAGCTCAGGGGGGGATCACACTGAAGCTTTCTTT.

In its sample, this clonotype was seen once. V gene TRBV7-2 combines with J gene TRBJ1-3; D not certain. Trimming shortened V by 4 bases and J by 1 base, and 11 bases separated the two germline ends. Germline V lookup: CDR1 SGHTA, CDR2 FQGNSA. CDR3 length equals 15 residues. The CDR3 spells CASSSASLSGNTIYF. The CDR3, as DNA: TGTGCCAGCAGCTCTGCCAGTTTATCTGGAAACACCATATATTTT.

This clonotype was counted at least ten times. The chain recombines TRBV12-3 or TRBV12-4 with TRBJ1-5; no reliable D call. This CDR3 has 13 amino acids. V was cut by 7 bases and J by 4 bases, with 11 bases left in between. The CDR3 bases are TGTGCCAGCACCCGAGGCGGTAATCAGCCCCAGCATTTT. It is translated as CASTRGGNQPQHF.

This clonotype came up a few times. The chain employs TRBV6-2 or TRBV6-3 and TRBJ1-6; maybe TRBD1 (6 bases). Germline CDR1 and CDR2: MNHEY and SVGEGT. The length of the CDR3 is 13 residues. Between the trimmed V and J ends, which lost 6 bases and 9 bases, there was a span of 12 bases. The CDR3 is CASSSQGISPLHF. In nucleotides, the CDR3 is TGTGCCAGCAGCTCACAGGGCATTTCACCCCTCCACTTT.

In this sample, this clonotype turned up many times. V gene TRBV14 combines with J gene TRBJ2-7; maybe TRBD1 (6 bases). The ends were cut back, 3 bases at V and 2 bases at J, with 11 bases in the middle. CDR1 is SGHDN and CDR2 is FVKESK in the germline V gene. This CDR3 is 14 amino acids long. CDR3 sequence reads: CASSHINRAYEQYV. DNA of the CDR3: TGTGCCAGCAGCCATATTAACAGGGCCTACGAGCAGTACGTC.

Many counts were recorded for this clonotype. The V gene is TRBV10-2, the J gene TRBJ2-7, with 9 bases aligning to TRBD1. With V trimmed by 8 bases and J by 5 bases, 4 bases remained unmatched. The CDR3 is 12 amino acids. Per the germline V gene, CDR1 is WSHSY and CDR2 is SAAADI. CDR3 in amino acids: CASRDRDNEQYV. In DNA, the CDR3 is TGCGCCAGCCGGGACAGGGATAACGAGCAGTACGTC.

This clonotype was counted at least ten times. The chain uses TRBV7-9 and TRBJ1-2; D is undetermined. Looked up from germline, CDR1 is SEHNR and CDR2 is FQNEAQ (reference sequence). This CDR3 contains 12 residues. Trimming removed 5 bases at V and 6 bases at J, with 10 bases between. CDR3 DNA sequence: TGTGCCAGCAGCCGTTTAGGGAATGGCTACACCTTC. Amino acid sequence: CASSRLGNGYTF. The variable domain in full, completed from reference TRBV7-9 and TRBJ1-2, reads DTGVSQNPRHKITKRGQNVTFRCDPISEHNRLYWYRQTLGQGPEFLTYFQNEAQLEKSRLLSDRFSAERPKGSFSTLEIQRTEQGDSAMYLCASSRLGNGYTFGSGTRLTVV.

This clonotype came up many times. The chain recombines TRBV11-2 with TRBJ1-2; D ambiguous. Trimming cost V 5 bases and J 8 bases, with 15 bases left between them. The CDR3 has 13 amino acids. Germline loops: CDR1 SGHAT, CDR2 FQNNGV. CDR3 in amino acids: CASSVGSLRGYTF. The CDR3 DNA is TGTGCCAGCAGCGTGGGATCCCTCCGGGGCTACACCTTC.

This clonotype was recorded many times. V and J are TRBV9 and TRBJ1-2; D remains ambiguous. There are 11 residues in the CDR3. Trimming stripped 8 bases from V and 0 bases from J, with 5 bases between. The V gene's germline CDR1 is SGDLS and CDR2 YYNGEE. The CDR3 sequence: CARDANYGYTF. The CDR3 DNA reads TGTGCCAGAGACGCTAACTATGGCTACACCTTC.

This clonotype was seen many times. The J gene is TRBJ2-1, the V gene TRBV5-1; 16 nucleotides agree with TRBD2. This CDR3 is 14 amino acids long. CDR1 is SGHRS and CDR2 is YFSETQ in the germline V gene. Trimming at V came to 7 bases and at J to 7 bases, leaving 2 bases not matched to a gene. For the CDR3, the DNA is TGCGCCAGCGGGACTAGCGGGGGGGCGAATGAGCAGTTCTTC. This gives the protein CASGTSGGANEQFF. Full variable domain (remainder filled in from reference TRBV5-1 and TRBJ2-1): KAGVTQTPRYLIKTRGQQVTLSCSPISGHRSVSWYQQTPGQGLQFLFEYFSETQRNKGNFPGRFSGRQFSNSRSEMNVSTLELGDSALYLCASGTSGGANEQFFGPGTRLTVL.

This clonotype was picked up many times. In nucleotides, the CDR3 is TGCAGTGCTAGAGCCCCAGTATACGAGCAGTACTTC. Translated, it gives CSARAPVYEQYF. The chain has TRBV20-1 and TRBJ2-7; D remains unclear. V was clipped by 1 base and J by 4 bases, with 8 bases between them. CDR1 is DFQATT, CDR2 SNEGSKA, per germline (reference sequence). The length of the CDR3 is 12 residues.

This clonotype was detected ten times or more. The chain is built from TRBV24-1 and TRBJ2-7; either TRBD1 or TRBD2 may supply D (5 bases each). The germline CDR1 and CDR2 sequences are KGHDR and SFDVKD. Trimming pared 4 bases from V and 3 bases from J, leaving 12 bases between. The CDR3 runs to 14 residues. CDR3 nucleotide sequence: TGTGCCACCAGTGACCCGGGACGGGACTACGAGCAGTACGTC. It encodes CATSDPGRDYEQYV.

At least ten counts were recorded for this clonotype. The chain couples TRBV7-9 to TRBJ2-4; TRBD1 might be the D (5 bases). The germline V and J ends were trimmed by 1 base and 0 bases, with 10 bases remaining between them. The length of the CDR3 is 16 residues. Germline assignment: CDR1 SEHNR and CDR2 FQNEAQ (reference sequence). CDR3 DNA sequence: TGTGCCAGCAGCTTAGGGGCAGGGTTAGCCAAAAACATTCAGTACTTC. Translation: CASSLGAGLAKNIQYF.

In this sample, this clonotype turned up many times. J is TRBJ1-4 and V is TRBV5-6, with a tentative D call TRBD1 (5 bases). The length of the CDR3 is 15 residues. Trimming shortened V by 3 bases and J by 3 bases, and 12 bases separated the two germline ends. The germline CDR1 and CDR2 sequences are SGHDT and YYEEEE. The CDR3 reads CASSSPRDANEKLFF. DNA for the CDR3: TGTGCCAGCAGCTCCCCCAGGGACGCTAATGAAAAACTGTTTTTT. The full variable domain, completed using reference TRBV5-6 and TRBJ1-4, is DAGVTQSPTHLIKTRGQQVTLRCSPKSGHDTVSWYQQALGQGPQFIFQYYEEEERQRGNFPDRFSGHQFPNYSSELNVNALLLGDSALYLCASSSPRDANEKLFFGSGTQLSVL.

This clonotype was seen at least ten times. This chain connects TRBV7-9 to TRBJ2-2; 8 bases match TRBD1. This CDR3 comprises 14 residues. From germline, CDR1 is SEHNR and CDR2 FQNEAQ (reference sequence). The ends lost 5 bases at V and 4 bases at J; junction bases unmatched: 3. CDR3 sequence reads: CASSMGQATGELFF. The DNA for the CDR3 is TGTGCCAGCAGCATGGGACAGGCCACCGGGGAGCTGTTTTTT.

This clonotype was counted many times. The CDR3, as DNA: TGTGCCAGCAGTTTGGGTAGAGAGACCCAGTACTTC. Protein: CASSLGRETQYF. The V call is TRBV12-3 or TRBV12-4, the J call TRBJ2-5; no reliable D call. Trimming cost V 3 bases and J 4 bases, with 6 bases left between them. The CDR3 extends over 12 amino acids.

This clonotype was counted many times. The genes are TRBV11-2 and TRBJ2-3; D is tentatively TRBD1 or TRBD2 (5 bases each). V shed 5 bases and J shed 6 bases, with 15 bases lying between them. Germline CDR1 and CDR2: SGHAT and FQNNGV. The CDR3 has 14 amino acids. CDR3 DNA: TGTGCCAGCAGCCGGAAAGACGAGGGGGATACGCAGTATTTT. This sequence encodes CASSRKDEGDTQYF.

This clonotype was counted ten times or more. The rearrangement joins TRBV7-2 to TRBJ2-1, with D uncertain. The germline gives CDR1 SGHTA, CDR2 FQGNSA. Trimming removed 3 bases at V and 3 bases at J, with 9 bases between. This CDR3 region has 14 residues. For the CDR3, the DNA is TGTGCCAGCAGCTTTATGATAAACTACAATGAGCAGTTCTTC. This encodes CASSFMINYNEQFF.

There are many counts of this clonotype. The CDR3 here is CASSSTYNEQFF. For the CDR3, the DNA is TGCGCCAGCAGCTCGACGTACAATGAGCAGTTCTTC. The chain uses TRBV5-1 and TRBJ2-1; D uncertain. Germline-derived CDR1 and CDR2 are SGHRS and YFSETQ. With 3 bases removed from V and 4 bases from J, the gap between germline ends came to 5 bases. The CDR3 covers 12 residues.

CDR3: CAWRQTGDYGYTF. CDR3 DNA sequence: TGTGCCTGGAGACAGACAGGGGACTATGGCTACACCTTC. V usage is TRBV30 and J usage is TRBJ1-2; the match to TRBD1 covers 8 bases. Germline assignment: CDR1 GTSNPN and CDR2 SVGIG (reference sequence). The CDR3 covers 13 residues. Trimming cost V 3 bases and J 3 bases; bases outside gene matches: 3. Together with reference TRBV30 and TRBJ1-2, the CDR3 gives the full variable domain: SQTIHQWPATLVQPVGSPLSLECTVEGTSNPNLYWYRQAAGRGLQLLFYSVGIGQISSEVPQNLSASRPQDRQFILSSKKLLLSDSGFYLCAWRQTGDYGYTFGSGTRLTVV.

This clonotype was recorded many times. The rearrangement joins TRBV6-2 or TRBV6-3 to TRBJ2-3; 7 bases are shared with TRBD1. From germline, CDR1 is MNHEY and CDR2 SVGEGT. Unmatched junction bases numbered 7, after V lost 7 bases and J lost 3 bases. This CDR3 region has 14 residues. Here the CDR3 reads CASTDRTFTDTQYF. The CDR3 nucleotides are TGTGCCAGCACGGACAGGACCTTTACAGATACGCAGTATTTT.

J is TRBJ2-3 and V is TRBV20-1, with 8 bases identical to TRBD2. V lost 0 bases to trimming and J lost 6 bases; unmatched junction nucleotides: 8. CDR1 is DFQATT, CDR2 SNEGSKA, per germline (reference sequence). The CDR3 covers 15 residues. CDR3 sequence (DNA): TGCAGTGCTAGAGACCAAGCGGGGGCTGCGGATACGCAGTATTTT. Encoded protein: CSARDQAGAADTQYF.

This clonotype was seen ten or more times. The J gene is TRBJ1-4, the V gene TRBV5-1; D unresolved. The CDR3 totals 15 residues. The V and J ends lost 4 bases and 3 bases respectively, with 13 bases between them. CDR1 is SGHRS, CDR2 YFSETQ, per germline. CDR3: CASSPWTASNEKLFF. Written as DNA, the CDR3 is TGCGCCAGCAGCCCCTGGACGGCCTCTAATGAAAAACTGTTTTTT. The entire variable domain, with the rest obtained from reference TRBV5-1 and TRBJ1-4, is as follows: KAGVTQTPRYLIKTRGQQVTLSCSPISGHRSVSWYQQTPGQGLQFLFEYFSETQRNKGNFPGRFSGRQFSNSRSEMNVSTLELGDSALYLCASSPWTASNEKLFFGSGTQLSVL.

This clonotype was seen repeatedly, ten times or more. The J gene is TRBJ2-6, the V gene TRBV10-3; 7 bases are shared with TRBD1. V was clipped by 7 bases and J by 1 base; unmatched bases: 7. CDR3 length: 16 residues. Per the germline V gene, CDR1 is ENHRY and CDR2 is SYGVKD. As DNA, the CDR3 is TGTGCCATCAATGGACAGGTCGAATCTGGGGCCAACGTCCTGACTTTC. Residues: CAINGQVESGANVLTF.

V gene TRBV4-1 combines with J gene TRBJ1-3; 7 bases agree with TRBD1. Unmatched junction bases numbered 9, after V lost 6 bases and J lost 1 base. CDR1 MGHRA and CDR2 YSYEKL come from the germline V gene. The CDR3 runs 16 residues. CDR3 nucleotides: TGCGCCAGCAGTCCGACGGGACAGAGATCTGGAAACACCATATATTTT. This codes for CASSPTGQRSGNTIYF.